The entry below describes one TCR beta chain. This entry comes from a study of blood T cell repertoires in COVID-19. The wider study: Italy, Spain and the United States were the sources of the convalescent and acute COVID-19 samples. The analysed material was cDNA or gDNA that came from T cells, B-cell-depleted T cells, or PBMCs.

Study processing details: Estimated nucleated cell counts came from reference gene primer amplification. The method was immunoSEQ multiplex PCR; TCRdb's version includes in-frame clones alone and lacks a portion of them. D and trimming come from the DNA, and the V and J calls and clone size come from that table. The data show tens of thousands of clones, with 70% to 90% seen just once and 2.5% to 3.5% held by the top ten. Sample: peripheral blood. The clonotype was recovered from a woman over 75 with acute or convalescent COVID-19.

The CDR3, as DNA: TGTGCCAGCAGCCCTAGGGGACAGGGGGGCGACGAGCAGTACTTC. It encodes CASSPRGQGGDEQYF. This chain links TRBV11-2 with TRBJ2-7, with 11 positions matching TRBD1. CDR3 length: 15 residues. Germline lookup yields CDR1 SGHAT and CDR2 FQNNGV. V gave up 5 bases and J gave up 5 bases; unmatched junction bases: 8. The variable domain in full, completed from reference TRBV11-2 and TRBJ2-7, reads EAGVAQSPRYKIIEKRQSVAFWCNPISGHATLYWYQQILGQGPKLLIQFQNNGVVDDSQLPKDRFSAERLKGVDSTLKIQPAKLEDSAVYLCASSPRGQGGDEQYFGPGTRLTVT.